The 23 T cell receptor beta chains in this list originate from one sample, sequenced in a study of cytomegalovirus exposure and HLA in healthy donors. Assay: immunoSEQ multiplex PCR; the TCRdb copy retains only in-frame clones and omits some. The profile covers about 220,000 clones, with around 90% appearing a single time and about 0.95% taken by the ten largest. The sequencing sample was made of PBMCs. The receptors come from a woman under 30 in good health and CMV-seronegative.

This chain links TRBV28 with TRBJ1-2; tentatively, D is TRBD1 (5 bases). Looked up from germline, CDR1 is MDHEN and CDR2 is SYDVKM. The length of the CDR3 is 12 residues. Trimming left V 2 bases short and J 8 bases short, with 9 bases between. The CDR3 nucleotides are TGTGCCAGCAGTTTAATCGGGGGGGGCTACACCTTC. Translating it yields CASSLIGGGYTF.

Here the CDR3 DNA reads TGCGCCAGCAGCCCTCTGGGAGGGGATGAGCAGTACTTC. This gives the protein CASSPLGGDEQYF. J is TRBJ2-7 and V is TRBV5-1, with 7 bases lining up with TRBD2. The CDR3 spans 13 residues. Germline-derived CDR1 and CDR2 are SGHRS and YFSETQ. The J segment lost 7 bases and the V segment lost 4 bases, leaving 8 bases of the junction unmatched.

This chain links TRBV20-1 with TRBJ2-1; TRBD1 aligns across 7 bases. Unmatched junction bases numbered 2, after V lost 3 bases and J lost 12 bases. This CDR3 is built from 10 residues. Germline values: CDR1 DFQATT, CDR2 SNEGSKA (reference sequence). The chain's CDR3 is CSARAGGQFF. The CDR3 DNA is TGCAGTGCTAGGGCAGGGGGGCAGTTCTTC.

V is TRBV27 and J is TRBJ2-2, with 7 bases that match TRBD2. This CDR3 spans 14 amino acids. From germline, CDR1 is MNHEY and CDR2 SMNVEV (reference sequence). V shed 6 bases and J 0 bases; nucleotides not matched to a gene: 1. The CDR3 DNA reads as TGTGCCAGCAGCGGGAGGTCGAACACCGGGGAGCTGTTTTTT. Encoded protein: CASSGRSNTGELFF.

The genes are TRBV7-8 and TRBJ2-7; D gene unclear. This CDR3 comprises 15 residues. V lost 0 bases to trimming and J lost 1 base, with 10 bases between them. Germline CDR1 reads SGHVS; CDR2 reads FQNEAQ. The CDR3 here is CASSLAVPGSYEQYF. The CDR3 nucleotides read TGTGCCAGCAGCTTAGCAGTCCCAGGATCCTACGAGCAGTACTTC.

This chain links TRBV11-2 with TRBJ1-1; D is undetermined. The CDR3 totals 14 residues. Germline V gives CDR1 SGHAT, CDR2 FQNNGV. The V gene lost 5 bases and the J gene lost 6 bases, with 16 bases spanning the gap. The CDR3 is CASSAETRRAEAFF. DNA of the CDR3: TGTGCCAGCAGCGCTGAGACTCGGAGGGCTGAAGCTTTCTTT.

This chain links TRBV9 with TRBJ2-5; TRBD2 matches 15 bases. This CDR3 region has 17 residues. J gave up 1 base and V 4 bases, and 5 bases lay outside the gene matches. From germline, CDR1 is SGDLS and CDR2 YYNGEE. The CDR3 sequence is CASSSGLAGGIQETQYF. In DNA form, the CDR3 reads TGTGCCAGCAGCTCCGGACTAGCGGGAGGGATCCAAGAGACCCAGTACTTC. The full variable domain, rest sourced from reference TRBV9 and TRBJ2-5, is DSGVTQTPKHLITATGQRVTLRCSPRSGDLSVYWYQQSLDQGLQFLIQYYNGEERAKGNILERFSAQQFPDLHSELNLSSLELGDSALYFCASSSGLAGGIQETQYFGPGTRLLVL.

The chain joins TRBV5-4 to TRBJ2-5, with D maybe TRBD2 (5 bases). V was cut by 0 bases and J by 6 bases, with 18 bases left in between. Per the germline V gene, CDR1 is SGHNT and CDR2 is YYREEE (reference sequence). The CDR3 has 16 residues. The CDR3 DNA sequence: TGTGCCAGCAGCTTGGGAGATATGGGAGCGATGAAGACCCAGTACTTC. Residues: CASSLGDMGAMKTQYF.

A single count supports this clone. The chain links TRBV7-9 to TRBJ2-7; 10 nucleotides match TRBD2. Trimming removed 1 base from V and 0 bases from J; junction bases left unmatched: 9. The CDR3 consists of 18 residues. Per germline, CDR1 SEHNR and CDR2 FQNEAQ (reference sequence). CDR3 in amino acids: CASSLVWDTSGNSYEQYF. DNA of the CDR3: TGTGCCAGCAGCTTAGTTTGGGATACTAGCGGGAACTCCTACGAGCAGTACTTC.

The rearrangement joins TRBV5-6 to TRBJ2-7, with D unclear. Germline V gene lookup returns CDR1 SGHDT and CDR2 YYEEEE. The CDR3 loop spans 14 amino acids. The germline V and J ends were trimmed by 1 base and 2 bases, with 10 bases remaining between them. This CDR3 is CASSLRNSPYEQYF. For the CDR3, the DNA is TGTGCCAGCAGCTTGAGAAACAGTCCCTACGAGCAGTACTTC. Complete variable domain (other parts from reference TRBV5-6 and TRBJ2-7): DAGVTQSPTHLIKTRGQQVTLRCSPKSGHDTVSWYQQALGQGPQFIFQYYEEEERQRGNFPDRFSGHQFPNYSSELNVNALLLGDSALYLCASSLRNSPYEQYFGPGTRLTVT.

This chain links TRBV6-1 with TRBJ2-2; 9 nucleotides agree with TRBD1. The CDR3 has 13 amino acids. J gave up 4 bases and V 11 bases, and 5 bases lay outside the gene matches. The V gene's germline CDR1 is MNHNS and CDR2 SASEGT. CDR3 DNA sequence: TGTGCCGGGGGACAGGGTCCCACCGGGGAGCTGTTTTTT. Translating gives CAGGQGPTGELFF.

The chain combines TRBV5-5 with TRBJ2-7, with a tentative D call TRBD1 (6 bases). CDR3 length: 15 amino acids. The germline gives CDR1 SGHKS, CDR2 YYEKEE (reference sequence). Trimming shortened V by 1 base and J by 6 bases, and 17 bases separated the two germline ends. In nucleotides, the CDR3 is TGTGCCAGCAGCTTGTTCTCCAGGGGATATTCCGAGCAGTACTTC. Translated, it gives CASSLFSRGYSEQYF.

CDR3 bases: TGTGCCAGCTCACCAACAGGGACTAGCGCTTGGGAGACCCAGTACTTC. Its translation is CASSPTGTSAWETQYF. This rearrangement joins TRBV18 to TRBJ2-5; 10 bases agree with TRBD2. The CDR3 length is 16 residues. Germline V CDR1 and CDR2: KGHSH, LQKENI. The ends lost 2 bases at V and 5 bases at J; junction bases unmatched: 8.

The V call is TRBV27, the J call TRBJ1-2; D gene unclear. Germline lookup yields CDR1 MNHEY and CDR2 SMNVEV (reference sequence). CDR3 length: 14 residues. V gave up 11 bases and J gave up 2 bases, with 18 bases separating them. The DNA for the CDR3 is TGTGCCTCCAGCAGTCCGGGAAGAAACTATGGCTACACCTTC. It codes for CASSSPGRNYGYTF.

This clone has a handful of counts. The chain is built from TRBV2 and TRBJ1-1, with D hard to call. CDR1 and CDR2 from the germline V gene are SNHLY and FYNNEI. V was clipped by 0 bases and J by 5 bases, with 7 bases between them. The CDR3 runs to 13 residues. The CDR3 nucleotides read TGTGCCAGCAGTGAAGCCCGGGGAACTGAAGCTTTCTTT. Translated: CASSEARGTEAFF.

The chain employs TRBV9 and TRBJ2-7, with a tentative D call TRBD1 (5 bases). The V end was cut by 0 bases, the J end by 6 bases, with 10 bases between. There are 13 residues in the CDR3. Germline assignment: CDR1 SGDLS and CDR2 YYNGEE. The CDR3 here is CASSVATRGEQYF. In nucleotides, the CDR3 is TGTGCCAGCAGCGTAGCTACAAGGGGCGAGCAGTACTTC.

The V and J genes are TRBV15 and TRBJ2-1, with 7 nucleotides matching TRBD2. V lost 0 bases, J lost 2 bases, and 4 bases stayed unmatched. Germline V gives CDR1 LNHNV, CDR2 YYDKDF (reference sequence). CDR3 size: 16 residues. The CDR3 nucleotides are TGTGCCACCAGCAGAGATCAGGCGGGAGCCTACAATGAGCAGTTCTTC. This gives the protein CATSRDQAGAYNEQFF.

This clone appeared a single time. The CDR3 coding sequence is TGTGCCAGCAGTGAAGCCACTAGCGCCTTCACAGATACGCAGTATTTT. This codes for CASSEATSAFTDTQYF. This rearrangement joins TRBV2 to TRBJ2-3, with 7 positions matching TRBD2. There are 16 residues in the CDR3. Germline lookup yields CDR1 SNHLY and CDR2 FYNNEI. Trimming took 0 bases from V and 2 from J; bases not matched to a gene: 5. Looking up the rest from reference TRBV2 and TRBJ2-3 gives the full variable domain: EPEVTQTPSHQVTQMGQEVILRCVPISNHLYFYWYRQILGQKVEFLVSFYNNEISEKSEIFDDQFSVERPDGSNFTLKIRSTKLEDSAMYFCASSEATSAFTDTQYFGPGTRLTVL.

The rearrangement joins TRBV10-1 to TRBJ2-7; maybe TRBD1 (6 bases). V gave up 4 bases and J gave up 6 bases, with 16 bases separating them. Germline values: CDR1 WNHNN, CDR2 SYGVQD (reference sequence). This CDR3 has 14 amino acids. CDR3 protein: CASSARNRVGEQYF. CDR3 sequence (DNA): TGCGCCAGCAGTGCTCGTAACAGGGTGGGCGAGCAGTACTTC.

This chain uses TRBV6-5 with TRBJ2-3; TRBD1 matches 8 bases. Trimming removed 2 bases from V and 2 bases from J; junction bases left unmatched: 6. The CDR3 spans 16 residues. The germline CDR1 and CDR2 sequences are MNHEY and SVGAGI. The CDR3 region is CASSYDDRGSTDTQYF. The DNA of the CDR3 is TGTGCCAGCAGTTACGACGACAGGGGATCCACAGATACGCAGTATTTT.

The J gene is TRBJ2-7, the V gene TRBV18, with D possibly matching TRBD2 (6 bases). The CDR3 contains 15 residues. Germline assignment: CDR1 KGHSH and CDR2 LQKENI. V was trimmed by 6 bases and J by 0 bases, leaving 15 bases between them. CDR3 in amino acids: CASSATSYTSYEQYF. The CDR3 DNA is TGTGCCAGCTCGGCAACTAGCTATACCTCCTACGAGCAGTACTTC.

This clone was seen once. The chain employs TRBV10-3 and TRBJ2-3, with D maybe TRBD2 (6 bases). Between the trimmed V and J ends, which lost 5 bases and 0 bases, there was a span of 9 bases. CDR1 is ENHRY and CDR2 is SYGVKD in the germline V gene. The CDR3 contains 14 residues. The CDR3 loop reads CAISPGTSTDTQYF. CDR3 nucleotide sequence: TGTGCCATCAGTCCCGGGACTAGCACAGATACGCAGTATTTT.

The chain joins TRBV4-1 to TRBJ2-1, with TRBD1 identical over 11 bases. Germline V CDR1 and CDR2: MGHRA, YSYEKL. Unmatched junction bases numbered 9, after V lost 3 bases and J lost 8 bases. The CDR3 length is 16 residues. CDR3 sequence (DNA): TGCGCCAGCAGCCAGGCTTGGACAGGGGGCCAGGATGAGCAGTTCTTC. Its protein product is CASSQAWTGGQDEQFF.